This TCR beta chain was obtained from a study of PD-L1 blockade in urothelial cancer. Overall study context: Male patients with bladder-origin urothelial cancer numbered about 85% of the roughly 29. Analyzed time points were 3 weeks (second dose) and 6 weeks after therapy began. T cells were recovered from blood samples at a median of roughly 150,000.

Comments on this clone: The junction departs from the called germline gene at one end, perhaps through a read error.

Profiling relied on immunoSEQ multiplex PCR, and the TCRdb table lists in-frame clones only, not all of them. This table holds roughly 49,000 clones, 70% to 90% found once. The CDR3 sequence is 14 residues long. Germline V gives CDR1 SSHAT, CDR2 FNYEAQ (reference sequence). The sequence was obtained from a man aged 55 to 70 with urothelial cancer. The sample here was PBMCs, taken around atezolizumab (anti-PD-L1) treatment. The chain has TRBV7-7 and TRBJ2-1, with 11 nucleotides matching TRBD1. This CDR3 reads CASSPGTGGNEQFF. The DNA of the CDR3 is TGTGCTAGCAGTCCCGGGACAGGGGGCAATGAGCAGTTCTTC.